This T cell receptor beta chain stems from a study of response to subunit inactivated influenza vaccine. Study-wide points: The authors proposed limited new T cell recruitment per seasonal influenza vaccination.

The CDR3 consists of 15 residues. The trim removed 0 bases at V and 8 bases at J, leaving 8 bases unmatched. CDR1 and CDR2 from the germline V gene are SQVTM and ANQGSEA. One entry per CDR3 protein, called by TCRdb with MiXCR from the RT-PCR reads. The sample contains around 520,000 distinct CDR3 sequences, about 12% of which appear only once. To note about this clonotype: Its antigen remains unknown.

The sequences come from PBMCs from blood, collected on the day of vaccination. This clonotype was sampled from a man aged 50 to 60 who received an inactivated influenza vaccine. V is TRBV29-1 and J is TRBJ2-1, with 9 bases identical to TRBD2. The CDR3 protein is CSVEDRVSGSDEQFF. The CDR3, as DNA: TGCAGCGTTGAAGATCGGGTTAGCGGGAGTGATGAGCAGTTCTTC.